Each of the 20 T cell receptor beta chains below was sequenced from the same sample in a study of blood T cell repertoires in COVID-19 (dated by TCRdb to between 2020 and 2021). The protocol used for the library was the immunoSEQ multiplex PCR assay. TCRdb retrieved this table from immuneACCESS and kept in-frame rearrangements only. Not all clones are present; in checked studies, unresolved V genes account for under half, and no reason is known for the remainder. Here the sample has tens of thousands of clones; about 88% occur a single time. The ten largest clones represent roughly 45% of the sample. Specimen: peripheral blood. The receptors here all came from a human donor in a cohort sampled during active COVID-19.

The rearrangement links TRBV19 to TRBJ2-3; TRBD1 agrees at 10 bases. Trimming cost V 5 bases and J 3 bases; bases outside gene matches: 5. The CDR3 spans 15 residues. Germline CDR1 reads LNHDA; CDR2 reads SQIVND (reference sequence). CDR3 nucleotide sequence: TGTGCCAGTAGTCCGCCGGGACAGGGGACAGATACGCAGTATTTT. As protein: CASSPPGQGTDTQYF.

This sequence joins TRBV19 and TRBJ2-2, with 11 bases that match TRBD2. The germline V gene has CDR1 LNHDA and CDR2 SQIVND (reference sequence). With 7 bases clipped from V and 5 bases from J, the junction kept 15 bases outside the gene matches. CDR3 length equals 18 residues. CDR3 in amino acids: CASTPGLAEIRWTGELFF. CDR3 DNA sequence: TGTGCCAGTACTCCGGGACTAGCGGAAATCAGGTGGACCGGGGAGCTGTTTTTT.

V gene TRBV2 combines with J gene TRBJ2-5, with 7 bases that match TRBD1. V lost 6 bases, J lost 1 base, and 5 bases stayed unmatched. Germline CDR1 is SNHLY and CDR2 is FYNNEI. This CDR3 contains 14 residues. CDR3 residues: CASRVDRAQETQYF. CDR3 DNA: TGTGCCAGCAGGGTTGACAGGGCCCAAGAGACCCAGTACTTC.

The sample holds a few counts of this clone. The rearrangement links TRBV2 to TRBJ1-6, with TRBD1 identical over 7 bases. The trim removed 4 bases at V and 9 bases at J, leaving 9 bases unmatched. Germline V gene data show CDR1 as SNHLY and CDR2 as FYNNEI. CDR3 length equals 15 residues. CDR3 nucleotide sequence: TGTGCCAGCAGTGCCACAGGGGAAACTGGTTCACCCCTCCACTTT. Protein product: CASSATGETGSPLHF.

The chain employs TRBV2 and TRBJ2-2; 10 bases map to TRBD2. Germline V lookup: CDR1 SNHLY, CDR2 FYNNEI. V lost 8 bases, J lost 0 bases, and 6 bases stayed unmatched. This CDR3 region has 16 residues. CDR3 nucleotide sequence: TGTGCCAGCTCCACTAGCGGGGCTACGAACACCGGGGAGCTGTTTTTT. It specifies CASSTSGATNTGELFF.

The rearrangement joins TRBV4-1 to TRBJ2-1; TRBD2 is a possible D gene (6 bases). The CDR3 totals 14 residues. Trimming took 5 bases from V and 7 from J, leaving 15 bases between them. CDR1 and CDR2 from the germline V gene are MGHRA and YSYEKL. The CDR3 DNA sequence: TGCGCCAGCAGCGGCGGGACGCGGAGGAATGAGCAGTTCTTC. The encoded protein is CASSGGTRRNEQFF.

The V call is TRBV5-5, the J call TRBJ2-1; 11 bases map to TRBD2. CDR3 length: 16 residues. CDR1 SGHKS and CDR2 YYEKEE come from the germline V gene (reference sequence). Germline trimming cut 2 bases from V and 4 bases from J; bases unmatched to any gene: 5. CDR3 protein: CASSFRTSGLYNEQFF. The CDR3 nucleotides are TGTGCCAGCAGCTTTCGGACTAGCGGGTTGTACAATGAGCAGTTCTTC.

The chain recombines TRBV10-2 with TRBJ1-1, with TRBD1 identical over 8 bases. This CDR3 is 15 amino acids long. V dropped 1 base and J dropped 3; count of bases not matched to a gene: 4. The germline V gene has CDR1 WSHSY and CDR2 SAAADI. CDR3 DNA sequence: TGCGCCAGCAGTGAGTTAACAGGGGGTGACACTGAAGCTTTCTTT. Translating gives CASSELTGGDTEAFF.

DNA for the CDR3: TGTGCCAGCAGTGAATTCCAGGGGGAGAATTCACCCCTCCACTTT. Translated, it gives CASSEFQGENSPLHF. This chain links TRBV2 with TRBJ1-6; 7 bases are shared with TRBD1. Trimming at V came to 2 bases and at J to 7 bases, leaving 5 bases not matched to a gene. Per germline, CDR1 SNHLY and CDR2 FYNNEI. This CDR3 is 15 amino acids long.

A single count supports this clone. The V gene is TRBV11-3, the J gene TRBJ2-2; no clear D. Trimming pared 0 bases from V and 5 bases from J, leaving 7 bases between. The germline gives CDR1 SGHNT, CDR2 YENEEA. There are 14 residues in the CDR3. This CDR3 is CASSLDPRTGELFF. The CDR3 nucleotides read TGTGCCAGCAGCTTAGATCCCAGAACCGGGGAGCTGTTTTTT.

The chain carries TRBV6-5 and TRBJ2-7, with 9 bases lining up with TRBD1. Germline loops: CDR1 MNHEY, CDR2 SVGAGI. The V segment lost 7 bases and the J segment 4 bases; nucleotides outside the gene matches: 8. The CDR3 length is 14 residues. The CDR3 DNA sequence: TGTGCCAGCAAGTATGGGACAGGGAGGTACGAGCAGTACTTC. Translating gives CASKYGTGRYEQYF.

The V call is TRBV7-9, the J call TRBJ1-1; TRBD1 agrees at 9 bases. Germline loops: CDR1 SEHNR, CDR2 FQNEAQ (reference sequence). This CDR3 has 14 amino acids. The V gene end was trimmed by 4 bases and the J gene end by 3 bases; junction bases not matched to a gene: 3. This chain's CDR3 is CASSSWDRDTEAFF. CDR3 DNA sequence: TGTGCCAGCAGCTCGTGGGACAGGGACACTGAAGCTTTCTTT.

About this clone: This CDR3 is also generated by other DNA sequences in the sample. The chain carries TRBV5-5 and TRBJ1-2; possibly TRBD1 for D (5 bases). CDR1 and CDR2 (germline): SGHKS, YYEKEE (reference sequence). V was pared by 4 bases and J by 3 bases, with 10 bases between. This CDR3 comprises 13 residues. CDR3 in amino acids: CASSTQVDYGYTF. The CDR3 coding sequence is TGTGCCAGCAGCACACAGGTGGACTATGGCTACACCTTC.

There are many counts of this clone. This rearrangement joins TRBV5-4 to TRBJ2-6; TRBD2 might be the D (6 bases). The CDR3 length is 17 residues. In germline, CDR1 is SGHNT, CDR2 YYREEE (reference sequence). V dropped 2 bases and J dropped 0 bases, with 12 bases sitting between them. CDR3 bases: TGTGCCAGCAGCTTCGGGGGTCGCAGCTCTGGGGCCAACGTCCTGACTTTC. It specifies CASSFGGRSSGANVLTF.

The V gene is TRBV19, the J gene TRBJ1-2, with D possibly TRBD1 on 5 matching bases. Germline CDR1 reads LNHDA; CDR2 reads SQIVND (reference sequence). Trimming took 8 bases from V and 3 from J, leaving 10 bases between them. The CDR3 is 12 amino acids. Here the CDR3 DNA reads TGTGCCAGTTCCAGGGTGGACTATGGCTACACCTTC. This sequence encodes CASSRVDYGYTF.

This clone occurred a few times. This rearrangement joins TRBV7-2 to TRBJ1-2, with D possibly TRBD1 on 5 matching bases. The CDR3 is made up of 15 amino acids. CDR1 SGHTA and CDR2 FQGNSA come from the germline V gene. The V end lost 4 bases, the J end lost 4 bases, and 16 bases lay between the germline ends. The CDR3 reads CASSSDRGWGYGYTF. As DNA, the CDR3 is TGTGCCAGCAGCTCGGACCGGGGGTGGGGCTATGGCTACACCTTC.

This sequence joins TRBV2 and TRBJ2-5; 7 positions agree with TRBD1. The V gene's germline CDR1 is SNHLY and CDR2 FYNNEI. This CDR3 is built from 14 residues. The V gene end was trimmed by 3 bases and the J gene end by 5 bases; junction bases not matched to a gene: 6. CDR3 loop: CASSEATGDETQYF. In nucleotides, the CDR3 is TGTGCCAGCAGTGAGGCCACAGGGGACGAGACCCAGTACTTC. Full variable domain (remainder filled in from reference TRBV2 and TRBJ2-5): EPEVTQTPSHQVTQMGQEVILRCVPISNHLYFYWYRQILGQKVEFLVSFYNNEISEKSEIFDDQFSVERPDGSNFTLKIRSTKLEDSAMYFCASSEATGDETQYFGPGTRLLVL.

The chain combines TRBV3-1 (or the pseudogene TRBV3-2) with TRBJ1-2; 8 bases are shared with TRBD1. Trimming removed 3 bases from V and 8 bases from J; junction bases left unmatched: 8. CDR1 is LGHDT and CDR2 is YNNKEL in the germline V gene (reference sequence). The CDR3 has 14 amino acids. Here the CDR3 reads CASSHKTGAGGYTF. The CDR3 coding sequence is TGTGCCAGCAGCCACAAGACAGGGGCTGGAGGCTACACCTTC.

This clone was detected only once. V usage is TRBV7-6 and J usage is TRBJ2-1, with a possible D match to TRBD2 (5 bases). Germline V gene lookup returns CDR1 SGHVS and CDR2 FNYEAQ. Trimming took 2 bases from V and 6 from J, leaving 11 bases between them. The CDR3 is 14 amino acids. CDR3 protein: CASSLTSGSNEQFF. The CDR3 DNA is TGTGCCAGCAGCTTAACTAGTGGAAGCAATGAGCAGTTCTTC. The complete variable domain, with remaining parts taken from reference TRBV7-6 and TRBJ2-1, reads GAGVSQSPRYKVTKRGQDVALRCDPISGHVSLYWYRQALGQGPEFLTYFNYEAQQDKSGLPNDRFSAERPEGSISTLTIQRTEQRDSAMYRCASSLTSGSNEQFFGPGTRLTVL.

Turning to this clone: At one boundary the junction diverges from the germline segment, which might be a read error. V and J are TRBV29-1 and TRBJ2-1; the D gene is possibly TRBD1 (6 bases). The CDR3 is made up of 17 amino acids. Germline assignment: CDR1 SQVTM and CDR2 ANQGSEA. This chain's CDR3 is CSVGGTQGRKGNNEQFF. The CDR3 DNA follows: TGCAGCGTTGGAGGGACACAGGGACGTAAGGGTAACAACGAGCAGTTCTTC.